This TCR beta chain was captured in a study of control samples from healthy donors and cancer patients. TCRdb's copy holds only in-frame clones and misses some; the assay was immunoSEQ multiplex PCR. This table has 130,000 to 150,000 clones, 80% to 95% appearing once. Trimming shortened V by 5 bases and J by 4 bases, and 9 bases separated the two germline ends. CDR1 is SEHNR and CDR2 is FQNEAQ in the germline V gene (reference sequence). The length of the CDR3 is 13 residues. Comments on this clone: Other DNA sequences in the sample encode the same CDR3.

The rearrangement uses TRBV7-9 and TRBJ1-5; maybe TRBD1 (6 bases). The TCR sequence derives from a man younger than 35 in good health. The material sequenced was blood. The DNA for the CDR3 is TGTGCCAGCAGCCTCGACAGGAATCAGCCCCAGCATTTT. It codes for CASSLDRNQPQHF.